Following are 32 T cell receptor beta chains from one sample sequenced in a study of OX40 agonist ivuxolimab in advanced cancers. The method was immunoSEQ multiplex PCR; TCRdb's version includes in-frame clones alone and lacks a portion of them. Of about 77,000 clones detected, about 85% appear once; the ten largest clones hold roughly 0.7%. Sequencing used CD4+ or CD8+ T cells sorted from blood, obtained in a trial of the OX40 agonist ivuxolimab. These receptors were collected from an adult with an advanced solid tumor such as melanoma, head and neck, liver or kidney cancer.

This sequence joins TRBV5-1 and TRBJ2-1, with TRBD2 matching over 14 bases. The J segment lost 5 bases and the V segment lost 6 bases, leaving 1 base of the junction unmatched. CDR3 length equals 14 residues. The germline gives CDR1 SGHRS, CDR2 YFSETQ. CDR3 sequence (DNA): TGCGCCAGCAAGGGACTAGCGGGGGACAATGAGCAGTTCTTC. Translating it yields CASKGLAGDNEQFF. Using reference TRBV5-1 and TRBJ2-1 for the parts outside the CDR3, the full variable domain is KAGVTQTPRYLIKTRGQQVTLSCSPISGHRSVSWYQQTPGQGLQFLFEYFSETQRNKGNFPGRFSGRQFSNSRSEMNVSTLELGDSALYLCASKGLAGDNEQFFGPGTRLTVL.

The CDR3 coding sequence is TGTGCCTGGAGCACGGGACAGGGTGTTCATTCACCCCTCCACTTT. Translation: CAWSTGQGVHSPLHF. The rearrangement joins TRBV30 to TRBJ1-6; 9 positions match TRBD1. The CDR3 is made up of 15 amino acids. Germline-derived CDR1 and CDR2 are GTSNPN and SVGIG (reference sequence). J gave up 8 bases and V 3 bases, and 8 bases lay outside the gene matches. Supplemented by reference TRBV30 and TRBJ1-6, the full variable domain reads SQTIHQWPATLVQPVGSPLSLECTVEGTSNPNLYWYRQAAGRGLQLLFYSVGIGQISSEVPQNLSASRPQDRQFILSSKKLLLSDSGFYLCAWSTGQGVHSPLHFGNGTRLTVT.

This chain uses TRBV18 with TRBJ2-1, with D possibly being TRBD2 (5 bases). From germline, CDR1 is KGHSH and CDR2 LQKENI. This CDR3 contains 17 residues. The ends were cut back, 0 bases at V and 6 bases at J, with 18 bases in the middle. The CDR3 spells CASSPPRGLGVGNEQFF. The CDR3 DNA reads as TGTGCCAGCTCACCACCGAGAGGGCTCGGGGTCGGCAATGAGCAGTTCTTC. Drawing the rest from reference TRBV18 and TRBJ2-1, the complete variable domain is NAGVMQNPRHLVRRRGQEARLRCSPMKGHSHVYWYRQLPEEGLKFMVYLQKENIIDESGMPKERFSAEFPKEGPSILRIQQVVRGDSAAYFCASSPPRGLGVGNEQFFGPGTRLTVL.

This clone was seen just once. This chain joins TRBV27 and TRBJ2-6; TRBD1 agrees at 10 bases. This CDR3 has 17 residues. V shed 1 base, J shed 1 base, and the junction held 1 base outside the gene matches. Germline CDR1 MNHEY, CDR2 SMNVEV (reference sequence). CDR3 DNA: TGTGCCAGCAGTTTATTGGGACAGGGGTCTGGGGCCAACGTCCTGACTTTC. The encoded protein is CASSLLGQGSGANVLTF.

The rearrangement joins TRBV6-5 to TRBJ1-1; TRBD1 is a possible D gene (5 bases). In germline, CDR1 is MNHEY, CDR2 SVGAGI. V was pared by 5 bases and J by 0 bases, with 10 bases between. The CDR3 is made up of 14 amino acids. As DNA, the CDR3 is TGTGCCAGCAGTGATTGGACACTGAACACTGAAGCTTTCTTT. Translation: CASSDWTLNTEAFF.

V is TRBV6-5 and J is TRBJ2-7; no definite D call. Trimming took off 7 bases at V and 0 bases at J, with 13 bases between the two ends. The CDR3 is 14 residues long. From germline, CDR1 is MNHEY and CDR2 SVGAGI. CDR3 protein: CASTPRWSSYEQYF. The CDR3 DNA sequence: TGTGCCAGCACCCCACGGTGGAGCTCCTACGAGCAGTACTTC.

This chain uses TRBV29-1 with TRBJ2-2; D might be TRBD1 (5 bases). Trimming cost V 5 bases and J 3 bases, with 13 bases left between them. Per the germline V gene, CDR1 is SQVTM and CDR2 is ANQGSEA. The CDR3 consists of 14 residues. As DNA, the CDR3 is TGCAGCGTTTGTATGACAGCCTACACCGGGGAGCTGTTTTTT. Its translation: CSVCMTAYTGELFF.

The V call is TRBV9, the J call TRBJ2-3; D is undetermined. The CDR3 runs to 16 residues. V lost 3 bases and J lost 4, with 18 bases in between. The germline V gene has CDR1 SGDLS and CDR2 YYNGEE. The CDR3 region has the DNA TGTGCCAGCAGCGCCCCCCGTGGCGTCCCGGCAGATACGCAGTATTTT. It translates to CASSAPRGVPADTQYF.

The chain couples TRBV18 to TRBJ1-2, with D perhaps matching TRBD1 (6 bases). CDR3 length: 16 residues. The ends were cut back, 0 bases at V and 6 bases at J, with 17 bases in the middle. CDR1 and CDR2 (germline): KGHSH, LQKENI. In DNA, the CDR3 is TGTGCCAGCTCACCACCGTCGCAGGGGCCGGGTGATGGCTACACCTTC. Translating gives CASSPPSQGPGDGYTF.

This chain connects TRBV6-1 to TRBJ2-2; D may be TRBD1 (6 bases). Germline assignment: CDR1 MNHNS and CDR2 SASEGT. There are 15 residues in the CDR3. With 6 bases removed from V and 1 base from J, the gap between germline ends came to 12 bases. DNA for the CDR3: TGTGCCAGCAGGAACAGGGTTTGGAACACCGGGGAGCTGTTTTTT. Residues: CASRNRVWNTGELFF.

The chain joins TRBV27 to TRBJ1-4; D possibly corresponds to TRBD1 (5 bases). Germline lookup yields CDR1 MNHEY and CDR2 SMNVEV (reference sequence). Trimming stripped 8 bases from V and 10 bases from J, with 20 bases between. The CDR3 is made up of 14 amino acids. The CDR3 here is CASGAGDRKGKLFF. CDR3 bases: TGTGCCAGCGGGGCGGGGGATAGAAAGGGAAAACTGTTTTTT.

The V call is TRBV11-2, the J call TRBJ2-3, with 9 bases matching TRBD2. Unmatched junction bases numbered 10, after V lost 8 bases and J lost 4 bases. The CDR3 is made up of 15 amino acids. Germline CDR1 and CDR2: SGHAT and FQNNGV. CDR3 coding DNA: TGTGCCAGCGAGCTAGGACTAGCGATGGCAGATACGCAGTATTTT. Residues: CASELGLAMADTQYF.

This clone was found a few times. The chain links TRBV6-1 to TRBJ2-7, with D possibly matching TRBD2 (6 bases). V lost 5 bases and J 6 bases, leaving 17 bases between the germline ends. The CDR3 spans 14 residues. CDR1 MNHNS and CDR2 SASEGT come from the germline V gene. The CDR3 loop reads CASSPRALGGEQYF. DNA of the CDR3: TGTGCCAGCAGTCCCCGGGCCCTGGGAGGCGAGCAGTACTTC.

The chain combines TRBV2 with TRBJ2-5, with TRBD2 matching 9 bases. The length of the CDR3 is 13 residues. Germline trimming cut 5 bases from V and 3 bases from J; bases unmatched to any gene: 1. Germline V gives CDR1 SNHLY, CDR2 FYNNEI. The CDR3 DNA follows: TGTGCCAGCAGTTCTAGCGGGGAAGAGACCCAGTACTTC. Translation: CASSSSGEETQYF.

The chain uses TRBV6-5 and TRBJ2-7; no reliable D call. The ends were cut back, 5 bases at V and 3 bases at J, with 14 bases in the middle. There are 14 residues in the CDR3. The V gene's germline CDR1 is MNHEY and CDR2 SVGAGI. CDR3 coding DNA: TGTGCCAGCAGTGCGTCTTACGGGCTCTACGAGCAGTACTTC. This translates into CASSASYGLYEQYF.

The CDR3 nucleotides are TGCGCCAGCAGCTTGTCTTCCGGAGGCTACACCTTC. The encoded protein is CASSLSSGGYTF. The chain joins TRBV5-1 to TRBJ1-2; D is uncertain. The CDR3 extends over 12 amino acids. Germline CDR1 is SGHRS and CDR2 is YFSETQ. V lost 1 base to trimming and J lost 8 bases, with 9 bases between them. The full variable domain, completed using reference TRBV5-1 and TRBJ1-2, is KAGVTQTPRYLIKTRGQQVTLSCSPISGHRSVSWYQQTPGQGLQFLFEYFSETQRNKGNFPGRFSGRQFSNSRSEMNVSTLELGDSALYLCASSLSSGGYTFGSGTRLTVV.

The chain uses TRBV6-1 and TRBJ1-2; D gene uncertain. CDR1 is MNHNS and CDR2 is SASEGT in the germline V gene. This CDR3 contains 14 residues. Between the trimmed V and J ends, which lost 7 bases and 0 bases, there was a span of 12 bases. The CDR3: CASKLTTTNYGYTF. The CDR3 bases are TGTGCCAGCAAGCTTACAACCACTAACTATGGCTACACCTTC.

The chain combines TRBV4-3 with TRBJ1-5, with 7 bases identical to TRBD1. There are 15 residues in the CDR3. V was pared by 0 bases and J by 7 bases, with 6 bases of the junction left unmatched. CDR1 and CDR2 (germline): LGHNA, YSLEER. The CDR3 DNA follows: TGCGCCAGCAGCCAAGATCAGGCAGGGGGGCAGCCCCAGCATTTT. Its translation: CASSQDQAGGQPQHF.

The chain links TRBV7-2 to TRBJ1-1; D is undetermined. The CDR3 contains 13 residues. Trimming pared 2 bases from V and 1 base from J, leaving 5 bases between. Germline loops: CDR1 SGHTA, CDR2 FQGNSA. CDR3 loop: CASSLRQNTEAFF. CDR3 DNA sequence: TGTGCCAGCAGCTTAAGACAGAACACTGAAGCTTTCTTT.

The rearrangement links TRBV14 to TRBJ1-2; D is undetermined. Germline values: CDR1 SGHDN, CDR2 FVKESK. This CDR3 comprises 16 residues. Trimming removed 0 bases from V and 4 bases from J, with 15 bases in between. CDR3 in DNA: TGTGCCAGCAGCCAAGATCAGGTTCCCGGAACCTATGGCTACACCTTC. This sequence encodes CASSQDQVPGTYGYTF.

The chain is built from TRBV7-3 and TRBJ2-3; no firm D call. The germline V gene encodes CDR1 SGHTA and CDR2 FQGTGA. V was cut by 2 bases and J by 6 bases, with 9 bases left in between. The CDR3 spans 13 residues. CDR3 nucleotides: TGTGCCAGCAGCTTACTAGGGCCCGATACGCAGTATTTT. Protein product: CASSLLGPDTQYF.

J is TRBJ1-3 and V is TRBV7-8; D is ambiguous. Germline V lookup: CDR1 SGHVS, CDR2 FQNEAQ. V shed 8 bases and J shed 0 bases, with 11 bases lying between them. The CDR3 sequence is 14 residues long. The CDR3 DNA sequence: TGTGCCAGCTGGGAAGACCGCTCTGGAAACACCATATATTTT. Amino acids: CASWEDRSGNTIYF. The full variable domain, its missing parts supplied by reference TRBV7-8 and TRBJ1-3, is GAGVSQSPRYKVAKRGQDVALRCDPISGHVSLFWYQQALGQGPEFLTYFQNEAQLDKSGLPSDRFFAERPEGSVSTLKIQRTQQEDSAVYLCASWEDRSGNTIYFGEGSWLTVV.

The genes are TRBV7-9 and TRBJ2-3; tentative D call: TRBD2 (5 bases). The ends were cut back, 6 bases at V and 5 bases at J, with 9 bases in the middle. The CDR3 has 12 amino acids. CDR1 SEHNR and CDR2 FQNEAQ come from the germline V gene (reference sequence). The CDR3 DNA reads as TGTGCCAGCAGGGGAGTCGGAGATACGCAGTATTTT. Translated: CASRGVGDTQYF. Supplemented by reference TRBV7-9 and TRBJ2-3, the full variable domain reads DTGVSQNPRHKITKRGQNVTFRCDPISEHNRLYWYRQTLGQGPEFLTYFQNEAQLEKSRLLSDRFSAERPKGSFSTLEIQRTEQGDSAMYLCASRGVGDTQYFGPGTRLTVL.

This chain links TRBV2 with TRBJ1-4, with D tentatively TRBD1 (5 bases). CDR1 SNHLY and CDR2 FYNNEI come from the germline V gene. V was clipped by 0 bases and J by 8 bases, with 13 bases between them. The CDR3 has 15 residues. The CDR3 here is CASSEALGAREKLFF. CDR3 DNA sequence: TGTGCCAGCAGTGAAGCGCTCGGGGCGCGAGAAAAACTGTTTTTT. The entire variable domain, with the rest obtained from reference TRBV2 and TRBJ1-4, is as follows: EPEVTQTPSHQVTQMGQEVILRCVPISNHLYFYWYRQILGQKVEFLVSFYNNEISEKSEIFDDQFSVERPDGSNFTLKIRSTKLEDSAMYFCASSEALGAREKLFFGSGTQLSVL.

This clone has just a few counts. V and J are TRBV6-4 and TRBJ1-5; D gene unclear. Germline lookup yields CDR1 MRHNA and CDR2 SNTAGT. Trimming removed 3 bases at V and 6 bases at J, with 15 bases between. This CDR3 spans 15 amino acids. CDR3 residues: CASSEMFGVGQPQHF. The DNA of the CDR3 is TGTGCCAGCAGTGAAATGTTCGGGGTCGGTCAGCCCCAGCATTTT.

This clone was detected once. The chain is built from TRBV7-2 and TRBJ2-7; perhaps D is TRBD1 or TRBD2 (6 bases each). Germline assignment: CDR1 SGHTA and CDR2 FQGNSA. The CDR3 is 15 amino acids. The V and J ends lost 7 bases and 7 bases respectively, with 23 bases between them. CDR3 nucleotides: TGTGCCAGCACCCCGCTTAGGGGGGTGCCACTAGAGCAGTACTTC. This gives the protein CASTPLRGVPLEQYF.

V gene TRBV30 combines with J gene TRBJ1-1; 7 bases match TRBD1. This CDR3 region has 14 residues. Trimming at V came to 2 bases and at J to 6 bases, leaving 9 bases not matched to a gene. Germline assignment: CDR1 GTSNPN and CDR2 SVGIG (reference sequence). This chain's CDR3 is CAWSKKQGKAEAFF. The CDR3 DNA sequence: TGTGCCTGGAGTAAGAAACAGGGGAAGGCTGAAGCTTTCTTT. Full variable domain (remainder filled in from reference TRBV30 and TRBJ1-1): SQTIHQWPATLVQPVGSPLSLECTVEGTSNPNLYWYRQAAGRGLQLLFYSVGIGQISSEVPQNLSASRPQDRQFILSSKKLLLSDSGFYLCAWSKKQGKAEAFFGQGTRLTVV.

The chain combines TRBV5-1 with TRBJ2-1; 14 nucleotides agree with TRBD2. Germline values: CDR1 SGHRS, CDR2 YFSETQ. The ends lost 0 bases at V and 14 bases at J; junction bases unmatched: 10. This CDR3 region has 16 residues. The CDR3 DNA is TGCGCCAGCAGCTTGGCGGAGCGACTAGCGGGGGGGCCTAAGTTCTTC. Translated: CASSLAERLAGGPKFF.

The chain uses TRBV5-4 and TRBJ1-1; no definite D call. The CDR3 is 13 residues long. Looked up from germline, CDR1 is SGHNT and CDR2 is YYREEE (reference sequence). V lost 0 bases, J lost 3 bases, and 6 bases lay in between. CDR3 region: CASSLGEDTEAFF. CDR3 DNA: TGTGCCAGCAGCTTGGGGGAGGACACTGAAGCTTTCTTT.

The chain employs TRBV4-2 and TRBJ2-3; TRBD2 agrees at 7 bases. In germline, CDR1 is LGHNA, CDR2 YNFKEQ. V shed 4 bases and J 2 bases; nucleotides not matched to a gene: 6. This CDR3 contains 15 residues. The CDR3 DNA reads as TGTGCCAGCAGCCCCTCTGGGGGGGTCACAGATACGCAGTATTTT. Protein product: CASSPSGGVTDTQYF.

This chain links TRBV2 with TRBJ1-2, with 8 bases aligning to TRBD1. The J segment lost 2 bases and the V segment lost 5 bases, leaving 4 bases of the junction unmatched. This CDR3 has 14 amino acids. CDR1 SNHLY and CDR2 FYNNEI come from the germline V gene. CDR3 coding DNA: TGTGCCAGCAGTCCAGACAGGGGAAACTATGGCTACACCTTC. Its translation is CASSPDRGNYGYTF. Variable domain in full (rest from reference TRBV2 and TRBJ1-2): EPEVTQTPSHQVTQMGQEVILRCVPISNHLYFYWYRQILGQKVEFLVSFYNNEISEKSEIFDDQFSVERPDGSNFTLKIRSTKLEDSAMYFCASSPDRGNYGYTFGSGTRLTVV.

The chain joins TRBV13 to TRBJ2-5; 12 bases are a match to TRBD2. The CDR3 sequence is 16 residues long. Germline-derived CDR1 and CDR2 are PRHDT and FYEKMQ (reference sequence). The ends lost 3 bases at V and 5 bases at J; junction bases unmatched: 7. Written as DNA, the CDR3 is TGTGCCAGCAGCTTCGTCACTAGCGGGGGGTCCGAGACCCAGTACTTC. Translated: CASSFVTSGGSETQYF.